The sequence of this T cell receptor beta chain was determined in a study of T cells in tuberculosis. Assay: immunoSEQ multiplex PCR; the TCRdb copy retains only in-frame clones and omits some. The sample includes 38,000 or so clones, about 95% of them seen just once. Findings of the study overall: Selection depended on which cryopreserved specimens were available.

For this clone: What it binds is unknown.

Sequenced material: PBMCs. The sequence was collected from a donor between 5 and 29 years old with latent tuberculosis or without tuberculosis infection.

CDR3 sequence: CAGSEGISGNTIYF. The CDR3 DNA is TGTGCCGGTTCGGAGGGAATCTCTGGAAACACCATATATTTT. The chain carries TRBV19 and TRBJ1-3; D is unclear. Deletions cut 11 bases from V and 0 bases from J, with 14 bases between. CDR1 LNHDA and CDR2 SQIVND come from the germline V gene (reference sequence). This CDR3 has 14 amino acids.